These 30 T cell receptor beta chains were sequenced from one sample in a study of T cell repertoires in cytomegalovirus infection (dated by TCRdb to between 2017 and 2020). Instrument on record: Illumina HiSeq 1500. TCRdb reran the public reads through fastp at Q25 and MiXCR, keeping productive beta chains. Rows with one shared CDR3 protein collapse into an entry with the most common genes and DNA. Present in this sample are approximately 100,000 distinct CDR3 sequences, about 30% of which were seen just once. The top ten hold about 81% of the sample. This specimen's treatment or condition label, per the study, means: in vitro stimulation with specific CMV peptide epitopes to enrich CMV-specific T cells. These TCRs' antigens remain unknown. This specimen consisted of CD8+ T cells from cultured PBMCs, obtained from culture after CMV antigen stimulation. Receptors originate from a human donor in good health (CMV status not recorded). Some clones in this sample may be carry-over from other donors' samples.

This chain connects TRBV29-1 to TRBJ2-7; D perhaps matches TRBD1 (6 bases). Trimming pared 0 bases from V and 5 bases from J, leaving 11 bases between. This CDR3 has 13 amino acids. Germline V gives CDR1 SQVTM, CDR2 ANQGSEA. This CDR3 is CSVEDGRDNEQYF. The DNA of the CDR3 is TGCAGCGTTGAAGATGGCAGGGACAACGAGCAGTACTTC.

This rearrangement joins TRBV6-8 to TRBJ2-5; TRBD2 matches at 9 bases. There are 15 residues in the CDR3. Germline V gene lookup returns CDR1 MNHGY and CDR2 SAAAGT. With 6 bases clipped from V and 4 bases from J, the junction kept 9 bases outside the gene matches. CDR3: CASRTRGGRRETQYF. CDR3 DNA: TGTGCCAGCAGGACGCGGGGGGGCCGTCGAGAGACCCAGTACTTC.

This clonotype was recorded at least ten times. The J gene is TRBJ2-1, the V gene TRBV7-8; a weak D match, TRBD2 (5 bases). The ends were cut back, 5 bases at V and 10 bases at J, with 24 bases in the middle. CDR3 size: 16 residues. From germline, CDR1 is SGHVS and CDR2 FQNEAQ. The CDR3 bases are TGTGCCAGCAGCCGTGAAGGGCGGGCAGTTGTGGGGGAGCAGTTCTTC. It codes for CASSREGRAVVGEQFF.

This clonotype was seen more than once but under ten times. CDR3 in DNA: TGTGCCAGTTTTGAGGGCCCTGGCTACACCTTC. It specifies CASFEGPGYTF. The chain combines TRBV19 with TRBJ1-2; D is unclear. Germline-derived CDR1 and CDR2 are LNHDA and SQIVND (reference sequence). The CDR3 runs to 11 residues. V shed 8 bases and J shed 7 bases, with 11 bases lying between them.

This clonotype has a count of ten or more. The chain has TRBV7-2 and TRBJ2-7, with TRBD1 as a possible D gene (5 bases). The CDR3 contains 17 residues. Trimming removed 6 bases from V and 1 base from J, with 22 bases in between. CDR1 and CDR2 from the germline V gene are SGHTA and FQGNSA. Here the CDR3 DNA reads TGTGCCAGCAGTTCCGCCGGCCGTGACAGAGGATCCTACGAGCAGTACTTC. Encoded protein: CASSSAGRDRGSYEQYF.

The chain recombines TRBV28 with TRBJ1-2; the match to TRBD1 covers 9 bases. CDR3 length: 16 residues. V shed 2 bases and J 7 bases; nucleotides not matched to a gene: 11. The germline V gene has CDR1 MDHEN and CDR2 SYDVKM. CDR3 coding DNA: TGTGCCAGCAGTTTACTGAGGACAGGGGCGCCGAGTGGCTACACCTTC. It codes for CASSLLRTGAPSGYTF.

In its sample, this clonotype was seen a few times. The chain combines TRBV24-1 with TRBJ2-3; no firm D call. Germline-derived CDR1 and CDR2 are KGHDR and SFDVKD. V lost 5 bases and J 1 base, leaving 9 bases between the germline ends. This CDR3 has 14 residues. The CDR3 loop reads CATSGGFGTDTQYF. CDR3 sequence (DNA): TGTGCCACCAGTGGTGGCTTTGGCACAGATACGCAGTATTTT.

The chain joins TRBV5-4 to TRBJ1-1, with TRBD1 matching 10 bases. Losses at the gene ends were 4 bases for V and 4 bases for J; bases not matched to a gene: 10. The CDR3 has 16 amino acids. The V gene's germline CDR1 is SGHNT and CDR2 YYREEE (reference sequence). In nucleotides, the CDR3 is TGTGCCAGCAGCGATCCATGGACAGGGGGAAGCACTGAAGCTTTCTTT. It translates to CASSDPWTGGSTEAFF.

This clonotype was seen many times. The chain is built from TRBV7-2 and TRBJ2-3, with D perhaps matching TRBD2 (5 bases). Per the germline V gene, CDR1 is SGHTA and CDR2 is FQGNSA. The CDR3 spans 15 residues. Trimming stripped 5 bases from V and 0 bases from J, with 12 bases between. This CDR3 is CASSRAWTSTDTQYF. The CDR3 DNA reads TGTGCCAGCAGCCGGGCGTGGACTAGCACAGATACGCAGTATTTT.

Ten or more counts support this clonotype. The chain has TRBV7-2 and TRBJ2-1; 13 nucleotides align to TRBD2. Germline lookup yields CDR1 SGHTA and CDR2 FQGNSA. V gave up 3 bases and J gave up 5 bases; unmatched junction bases: 7. CDR3 length: 17 amino acids. The CDR3 spells CASSFAGLAGVNNEQFF. In nucleotides, the CDR3 is TGTGCCAGCAGCTTCGCCGGACTAGCGGGAGTGAACAATGAGCAGTTCTTC.

This clonotype was counted a single time. The chain carries TRBV19 and TRBJ1-6; D is unclear. V was shortened by 4 bases and J by 4 bases, with 5 bases between the two germline ends. The CDR3 length is 13 residues. The germline V gene has CDR1 LNHDA and CDR2 SQIVND (reference sequence). For the CDR3, the DNA is TGTGCCAGTAGTAGCCGATATAATTCACCCCTCCACTTT. Amino acid sequence: CASSSRYNSPLHF.

This clonotype has only a few counts. J is TRBJ2-2 and V is TRBV6-1, with D possibly TRBD1 on 6 matching bases. CDR3 size: 14 residues. Per the germline V gene, CDR1 is MNHNS and CDR2 is SASEGT. The V and J ends lost 6 bases and 7 bases respectively, with 15 bases between them. CDR3 region: CASSRTGLGGELFF. CDR3 nucleotide sequence: TGTGCCAGCAGCCGTACAGGGCTGGGCGGGGAGCTGTTTTTT.

Remarks on this clonotype: A read error may account for a junction end that differs from germline. This sequence joins TRBV28 and TRBJ2-7; TRBD1 is a possible D gene (6 bases). Germline V gene sequence: CDR1 MDHEN, CDR2 SYDVKM. This CDR3 spans 14 amino acids. CDR3 in DNA: TGTGCCAGCAGTTTACAGGGGCGCTCCTCCGAGCAGTACTTC. It yields the protein CASSLQGRSSEQYF.

The rearrangement joins TRBV2 to TRBJ1-6; 7 nucleotides match TRBD1. In germline, CDR1 is SNHLY, CDR2 FYNNEI. The CDR3 has 17 amino acids. With V trimmed by 2 bases and J by 7 bases, 11 bases remained unmatched. CDR3 residues: CASSEYIGGQTNSPLHF. Here the CDR3 DNA reads TGTGCCAGCAGTGAATATATAGGGGGACAGACAAATTCACCCCTCCACTTT.

This clonotype was seen a handful of times. This rearrangement joins TRBV24-1 to TRBJ2-5; 10 bases line up with TRBD1. Germline V gene sequence: CDR1 KGHDR, CDR2 SFDVKD. With 4 bases clipped from V and 4 bases from J, the junction kept 8 bases outside the gene matches. There are 16 residues in the CDR3. The CDR3 bases are TGTGCCACCAGTGACCGAGGACAGGGGGTGGGAGAGACCCAGTACTTC. It encodes CATSDRGQGVGETQYF.

This clonotype was counted between two and nine times. CDR3 residues: CASRSTENTEAFF. Written as DNA, the CDR3 is TGTGCCAGCAGATCGACAGAGAACACTGAAGCTTTCTTT. V gene TRBV6-2 or TRBV6-3 combines with J gene TRBJ1-1, with a possible D match to TRBD1 (5 bases). Per the germline V gene, CDR1 is MNHEY and CDR2 is SVGEGT. The CDR3 spans 13 residues. Trimming left V 6 bases short and J 1 base short, with 9 bases between.

V gene TRBV29-1 combines with J gene TRBJ1-3; D uncertain. The V gene lost 1 base and the J gene lost 4 bases, with 8 bases spanning the gap. The CDR3 length is 13 residues. Germline loops: CDR1 SQVTM, CDR2 ANQGSEA. The CDR3 region has the DNA TGCAGCGTTGAAGGTGAATGGGGAAACACCATATATTTT. Amino acid sequence: CSVEGEWGNTIYF.

The CDR3 nucleotides read TGTGCCAGTAGTATCTGGGTGTTTGGCAATCAGCCCCAGCATTTT. This codes for CASSIWVFGNQPQHF. The chain joins TRBV19 to TRBJ1-5; D is unresolved. CDR3 length: 15 amino acids. Germline assignment: CDR1 LNHDA and CDR2 SQIVND (reference sequence). V lost 3 bases and J 2 bases, leaving 11 bases between the germline ends.

This clonotype was picked up one time. The V call is TRBV2, the J call TRBJ2-5; the D gene is possibly TRBD2 (5 bases). The V gene lost 2 bases and the J gene lost 4 bases, with 14 bases spanning the gap. CDR1 SNHLY and CDR2 FYNNEI come from the germline V gene. The CDR3 spans 15 residues. DNA for the CDR3: TGTGCCAGCAGTGAATCGCCTAGCCTAGGAGAGACCCAGTACTTC. Translation gives CASSESPSLGETQYF.

The chain uses TRBV27 and TRBJ1-1, with D unclear. There are 13 residues in the CDR3. V lost 7 bases to trimming and J lost 0 bases, with 9 bases between them. Germline CDR1 and CDR2: MNHEY and SMNVEV (reference sequence). CDR3 residues: CASKRTLNTEAFF. In DNA, the CDR3 is TGTGCCAGCAAACGGACCTTGAACACTGAAGCTTTCTTT.

This chain joins TRBV19 and TRBJ1-1; D not certain. The CDR3 contains 14 residues. CDR1 LNHDA and CDR2 SQIVND come from the germline V gene (reference sequence). Deletions cut 3 bases from V and 5 bases from J, with 13 bases between. CDR3 in amino acids: CASSIGVVRTEAFF. DNA for the CDR3: TGTGCCAGTAGTATCGGGGTGGTAAGGACTGAAGCTTTCTTT.

The chain employs TRBV12-3 or TRBV12-4 and TRBJ1-4, with D hard to call. V lost 4 bases to trimming and J lost 10 bases, with 16 bases between them. This CDR3 is 14 amino acids long. The CDR3, as DNA: TGTGCCAGCAGTTCCCGGGCTTTCCCCGGAAAACTGTTTTTT. Amino acids: CASSSRAFPGKLFF.

This clonotype was counted ten times or more. This sequence joins TRBV6-5 and TRBJ2-5; the D gene could be TRBD1 or TRBD2 (6 bases each). The CDR3 is made up of 16 amino acids. Trimming removed 0 bases from V and 4 bases from J, with 15 bases in between. The germline V gene has CDR1 MNHEY and CDR2 SVGAGI. CDR3 DNA: TGTGCCAGCAGTTACTCGACACAGGGAGGAGGAGAGACCCAGTACTTC. It encodes CASSYSTQGGGETQYF.

Only one count was recorded for this clonotype. The chain couples TRBV9 to TRBJ1-1, with 8 bases that match TRBD1. The CDR3 has 14 amino acids. The germline V gene encodes CDR1 SGDLS and CDR2 YYNGEE. V lost 4 bases and J lost 10; bases outside the gene matches: 12. For the CDR3, the DNA is TGTGCCAGCAGCCCCGAGTCGACAGGGGTTGGAGCTTTCTTT. The encoded protein is CASSPESTGVGAFF.

This chain links TRBV7-9 with TRBJ1-6; no firm D call. Trimming stripped 0 bases from V and 7 bases from J, with 4 bases between. Germline V gene sequence: CDR1 SEHNR, CDR2 FQNEAQ (reference sequence). The length of the CDR3 is 13 residues. The CDR3 spells CASSLADNSPLHF. The CDR3, as DNA: TGTGCCAGCAGCTTAGCGGACAATTCACCCCTCCACTTT.

This clonotype occurred a few times. The chain is built from TRBV14 and TRBJ2-1; D ambiguous. The CDR3 consists of 13 residues. V lost 3 bases, J lost 8 bases, and 11 bases lay in between. Germline V CDR1 and CDR2: SGHDN, FVKESK. CDR3 sequence reads: CASSQVGLDEQFF. In DNA, the CDR3 is TGTGCCAGCAGCCAGGTCGGGTTGGATGAGCAGTTCTTC.

The chain has TRBV20-1 and TRBJ1-5, with D hard to call. The CDR3 is made up of 15 amino acids. Looked up from germline, CDR1 is DFQATT and CDR2 is SNEGSKA (reference sequence). V was pared by 4 bases and J by 3 bases, with 16 bases between. The CDR3: CSANQGGFFNQPQHF. The CDR3 nucleotides read TGCAGTGCTAACCAAGGAGGGTTCTTCAATCAGCCCCAGCATTTT.

The sample holds many counts of this clonotype. CDR3 protein: CASSPPAARDEQFF. Here the CDR3 DNA reads TGTGCCAGCAGCCCCCCGGCGGCGCGGGATGAGCAGTTCTTC. This chain uses TRBV7-9 with TRBJ2-1, with D possibly being TRBD2 (5 bases). V was pared by 5 bases and J by 8 bases, with 16 bases between. The CDR3 is 14 residues long. Germline V lookup: CDR1 SEHNR, CDR2 FQNEAQ (reference sequence).

This clonotype appeared a single time. DNA for the CDR3: TGTGCCAGTAGTATATATCAGGGGACTGAAGCTTTCTTT. As protein: CASSIYQGTEAFF. The rearrangement joins TRBV19 to TRBJ1-1; TRBD1 is a possible D gene (6 bases). V gave up 2 bases and J gave up 5 bases, with 9 bases separating them. CDR3 length: 13 residues. The germline gives CDR1 LNHDA, CDR2 SQIVND (reference sequence).

This clonotype has a count of ten or more. J is TRBJ1-6 and V is TRBV12-5; D unresolved. Trimming stripped 5 bases from V and 5 bases from J, with 16 bases between. This CDR3 contains 16 residues. Germline lookup yields CDR1 LGHNT and CDR2 FRNRAP. CDR3 protein: CASGPHDRLHNSPLHF. Written as DNA, the CDR3 is TGTGCTAGTGGTCCTCACGACCGGCTCCATAATTCACCCCTCCACTTT.